The clone carrying this T cell receptor beta chain was detected ten times or more. Its antigen is as yet unknown. A library prepared for alpha chains yielded this beta chain as an off-target read; its size is of little meaning. Time point here: sample taken at primary tumor resection. No cells were sorted before sequencing. The whole RNA sequenced was extracted from tumor, nontumor lung or frozen PBMC. This record belongs to a study of spatial heterogeneity in lung cancer. Study outcomes and limitations: For expanded intratumoral alpha and beta TCRs, counts tracked tumor mutation counts.

V was clipped by 9 bases and J by 3 bases, with 11 bases between them. Germline CDR1 reads MNHEY; CDR2 reads SVGAGI. The CDR3 consists of 12 residues. TCRdb processed the 5' RACE reads anew with MiXCR; each CDR3 protein has one entry. The sample shows approximately 12,000 distinct CDR3 sequences, 4.5% to 5.5% of them seen only once. The chain links TRBV6-5 to TRBJ2-5; either TRBD1 or TRBD2 may supply D (6 bases each). The sequence derives from a male donor with early-stage non-small cell lung cancer. Sequences were derived from lung tumor tissue, sampled at surgery. CDR3 DNA: TGTGCCAGGGGGGGCAGGAAAGAGACCCAGTACTTC. This sequence encodes CARGGRKETQYF.